Included here is one T cell receptor beta chain sequence, with context. What antigen it recognizes has not been identified. Base qualities were left out, and no much larger clone turns up one base away. Trimming at the junction amounts to 1 base on V and 6 bases on J, and the germline ends lie 11 bases apart. CDR1 and CDR2 are read off the germline V gene as SGHTA and FQGNSA. There are 14 amino acids in the CDR3, from cysteine to phenylalanine inclusive. Only the CDR3 DNA is retained, 42 bases long and in frame from the first base. The sample is drawn from a study of cytomegalovirus exposure and HLA in healthy donors (dated by TCRdb to about 2017). General notes on the study: The 650 to 800 repertoires of the first cohort and the 95 to 150 validation repertoires were produced on the same platform, according to a later analysis. The study aimed to test whether signatures of past pathogen exposure could be identified by cataloging public T cell receptors. A separate validation cohort of roughly 120 different subjects was used in addition to the roughly 670-subject first cohort. To predict cytomegalovirus infection status, the study combined high-throughput TCR immunosequencing, statistical association of individual TCRs with disease status, and machine learning.

The donors were included in the validation cohort of approximately 120 subjects, a group kept apart from the roughly 730-subject first cohort. What the research found in general, with its limitations: The authors suggested that the approach could potentially be extended to other disease states and immunological phenotypes. Most TCR sequences were observed very rarely across donors, whereas some public TCRs were present in many individuals. Cytomegalovirus status was reported to be diagnosed by the classifier with high specificity and sensitivity in both the original and validation cohorts. A total of 150 to 200 TCR beta chains were listed by the study as associated with cytomegalovirus. Subsequent analysis determined that TCRs grouped into clusters in the first cohort also showed a tendency toward co-occurrence across the 120 or so validation repertoires, and roughly 95% of cluster scores exceeded 0. A few of the identified cytomegalovirus-associated TCR beta chains were confirmed in vitro to be specific for cytomegalovirus antigens. The validation cohort had no HLA typing available for a later analysis, so co-occurrence within that cohort was assessed over all 110 or so repertoires.

The receptor library was made with the immunoSEQ multiplex PCR assay. In the authors' own workflow: To diagnose cytomegalovirus status from the catalog of TCR beta chain sequences, a statistical classification framework was built. TCRdb provides this immuneACCESS table in a form limited to in-frame rearrangements. Some clones are lacking; in checked studies, under half of them reflect an unresolved V gene, and why the rest are absent is not known. The D gene and trimming were derived from the DNA, and the V and J assignments and clone size from that table. Here the sample has about 140,000 clones; around four fifths occur a single time. Of the sample, almost 1.5% is held by the ten largest clones.

The chain couples TRBV7-2 to TRBJ2-3; no D segment can be confidently identified. This sequence was found in a woman in her twenties or thirties in good health and CMV-seronegative. Sequenced sample: PBMCs. In nucleotides, the sequence is TGTGCCAGCAGCTTAGTACACCAGGCGGATACGCAGTATTTT. Translated, this is CASSLVHQADTQYF.